Given below is one TCR beta chain in context. This clone was counted a few times. The specificity of this receptor is unknown. Per-base qualities were not stored, and no clone one base away is much larger. Each collaborating institution followed its own protocols to collect whole blood in K2EDTA tubes. For TCRbeta analysis, collaborator samples were shipped as frozen whole blood, as isolated PBMCs, or as DNA extracted from either sample type. The data belong to a study of blood T cell repertoires in COVID-19 (dated by TCRdb to 2020 to 2021). General notes on the study: Samples covering the acute and convalescent phases of COVID-19 were provided by collaborators in the United States, Italy and Spain. The samples were drawn from the first 160 participants of the ongoing ImmuneRACE study and from 1,254 subjects provided by 6 global collaborators. A freely available public database, intended as a resource for researchers studying the immune response to SARS-CoV-2, is where the repertoires were released. A de-identified subject ID, COVID-19 status, age in years and sex were almost always included in the sample metadata. HLA class I and class II types, where available, came from metadata supplied by the sample provider rather than from assay-based typing. The prospective study material was composed of cDNA or gDNA derived from T cells, B-cell-depleted T cells, or PBMCs. Deeply sampled blood TCRbeta repertoires from subjects exposed to, actively infected with, or recovered from COVID-19 were included in the dataset. What the work shows at the level of the full study, not this receptor alone: Clinical and demographic metadata were provided uncurated, with the amount varying by source and participant.

The immunoSEQ Assay, a bias-controlled multiplex PCR, was used to amplify TCRbeta CDR3 regions from genomic DNA. As for the authors' bioinformatics: The number of nucleated cells in each sample was estimated by amplification of reference gene primers within the assay. To quantify the absolute abundance of each unique TCRbeta CDR3 rearrangement, sequence reads were collapsed and filtered. For each sample, productive Simpson clonality was calculated by taking the square root of Simpson's diversity index across productive rearrangements. Not all clones reach the TCRdb copy of this immuneACCESS table, which keeps in-frame sequences only. Checked studies attribute under half of the gap to unresolved V genes and leave the rest unexplained. For V, J and clone size, that table is used; D and trimming come from the DNA. Present in this sample are under 300,000 clones, under 85% of which were seen just once. Around 5.5% of the sample is in the top ten clones.

The receptor's source is a human donor in a cohort sampled during active COVID-19. Sequenced sample: peripheral blood.

The nucleotide sequence reads TGTGCCAGCAGCTTGGTGTCAGGGCCCGGGGAGCTGTTTTTT. It is translated as CASSLVSGPGELFF. This sequence uses TRBV5-5 and TRBJ2-2; 5 matching bases give a weak D call of TRBD1. Inclusive of the bounding cysteine and phenylalanine, the CDR3 is 14 residues long. Left in the record is the CDR3 DNA by itself, 42 bases read in frame from the first base. CDR1 is given as SGHKS and CDR2 as YYEKEE, both from the germline V gene (reference sequence). Between the V and J ends, shortened by 0 bases and 6 bases respectively, the junction contains 9 bases.